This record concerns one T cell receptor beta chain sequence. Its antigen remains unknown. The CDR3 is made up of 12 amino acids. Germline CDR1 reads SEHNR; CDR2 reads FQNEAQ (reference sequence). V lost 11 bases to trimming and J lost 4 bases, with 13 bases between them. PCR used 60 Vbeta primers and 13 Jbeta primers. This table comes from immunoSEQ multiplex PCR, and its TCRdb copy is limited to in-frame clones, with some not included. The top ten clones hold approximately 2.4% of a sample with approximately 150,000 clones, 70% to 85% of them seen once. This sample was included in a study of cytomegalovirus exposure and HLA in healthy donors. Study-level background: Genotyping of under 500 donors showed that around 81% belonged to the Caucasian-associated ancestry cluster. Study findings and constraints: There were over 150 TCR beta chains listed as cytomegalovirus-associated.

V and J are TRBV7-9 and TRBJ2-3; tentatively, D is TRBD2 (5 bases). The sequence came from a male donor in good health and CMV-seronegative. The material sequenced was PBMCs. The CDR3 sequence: CAVNLASDTQYF. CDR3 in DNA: TGTGCCGTAAATCTAGCCTCAGATACGCAGTATTTT. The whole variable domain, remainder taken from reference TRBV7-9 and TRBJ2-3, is DTGVSQNPRHKITKRGQNVTFRCDPISEHNRLYWYRQTLGQGPEFLTYFQNEAQLEKSRLLSDRFSAERPKGSFSTLEIQRTEQGDSAMYLCAVNLASDTQYFGPGTRLTVL.